This is a list of T cell receptor beta chains from one sample in a study of T cells after yellow fever vaccination. Each CDR3 protein is one row after TCRdb ran MiXCR on the 5' RACE reads. The data show 150,000 to 200,000 distinct CDR3 sequences, with around 9.7% seen just once and roughly a third held by the top ten. The material sequenced was CD8+ T cells sorted from PBMCs, taken 45 days after the yellow fever booster vaccination. Every receptor here comes from a man younger than 35 who received the YFV17D yellow fever vaccine. The conserved cysteine and the conserved F or W are not part of the CDR3 here.

v_gene | len | CDR3aa
TRBV29-1 | 12 | SVGGGQGTGELF
TRBV4-2 | 9 | ASSQGSEAF
TRBV25-1 | 15 | ASSDMTGPEGNTEAF
TRBV9 | 13 | ASSPRGGTTGELF
TRBV12-3/TRBV12-4 | 11 | ASTSGGWETQY
TRBV7-2 | 14 | ASSLGRGRSTDTQY
TRBV12-3/TRBV12-4 | 12 | ASSWGMRNSPLH
TRBV11-2 | 11 | ASSPPGIETQY
TRBV9 | 13 | ASSVTGTGWNEQF
TRBV27 | 14 | ASSSPLGVGYNEQF
TRBV7-9 | 11 | ASSHRGQETQY
TRBV10-2 | 14 | ASSEGVRGVWSIQY
TRBV5-6 | 10 | ASRSGAFGYT
TRBV10-3 | 14 | AISDSGGATWETQY
TRBV11-2 | 12 | ASKRTEYHTEAF
TRBV14 | 13 | ASSHGQASTDTQY
TRBV4-1 | 12 | ASSSSRDYNEQF
TRBV7-6 | 12 | ASSLKEVAYEQY
TRBV27 | 13 | ASSFTGNHIYEQY
TRBV12-3/TRBV12-4 | 15 | ASIATRTSGTGDTQY
TRBV6-6 | 10 | ASSFRGGTQY
TRBV7-2 | 13 | ASRFGAAGKNIQY
TRBV2 | 15 | ASSEGGSSSGANVLT
TRBV7-2 | 12 | ASSQGGGLPEQF
TRBV19 | 13 | ASSMDPGQSYEQY
TRBV6-2/TRBV6-3 | 15 | ASRTGTGGRSYNEQF
TRBV6-2/TRBV6-3 | 10 | ASSYSPNEQF
TRBV5-1 | 14 | ASSLGSGRNVETQY
TRBV4-1 | 14 | ASSHSGARFFGELF
TRBV25-1 | 12 | ASSDPDRAETQY
TRBV9 | 16 | ASSGGVFSGGFYNEQF
TRBV6-2/TRBV6-3 | 12 | ASSTMLGDTEAF
TRBV7-6 | 13 | ASSSIRAWTGELF
TRBV9 | 12 | ASSVAEGAYEQY
TRBV6-2/TRBV6-3 | 13 | ASKWQGGGAETQY
TRBV7-9 | 10 | ASSLYDQPQH
TRBV5-1 | 11 | ASSWTANTEAF
TRBV6-4 | 15 | ASSDEWSRTMNTEAF
TRBV3-1 | 13 | ASSQVGTGTNEQF
TRBV4-1 | 12 | ASSQGDRNEKLF
TRBV27 | 11 | ASSLSGQSEQY
TRBV10-1 | 15 | ASSESEGGGPYNEQF
TRBV27 | 10 | ASSSTINEQF
TRBV6-2/TRBV6-3 | 9 | ASSYSDGYT
TRBV2 | 10 | ASSEGGNTQY